This entry lists 28 T cell receptor beta chains sequenced from one sample in a study of beta chain features in type 1 diabetes (dated 2018 in TCRdb). The method was the immunoSEQ multiplex PCR assay. The entire isolated RNA was reverse transcribed using the High Capacity cDNA Reverse Transcription Kit, and thus expressed TCRB transcripts were sequenced. TCRdb obtained this table from immuneACCESS and retained in-frame rearrangements with V and J assigned. These tables miss some clones; where compared with another copy, unresolved V genes account for less than half of the shortfall, and the remainder is unexplained. The sample has 140,000 to 150,000 clones on record, 48% of them singletons. The ten largest clones add up to under 0.45% of the sample. Sequenced material: Tregs from blood. The sample's cell subset or site label, in plain terms: regulatory CD4+ T cells. The receptors were sampled from a man aged 18 to 29 in good health.

V usage is TRBV7-9 and J usage is TRBJ2-2; D unresolved. V lost 0 bases, J lost 1 base, and 15 bases lay in between. CDR1 and CDR2 (germline): SEHNR, FQNEAQ (reference sequence). The CDR3 totals 18 residues. This chain's CDR3 is CASSLAPLIQMNTGELFF. The CDR3, as DNA: TGTGCCAGCAGCTTAGCCCCCCTTATACAGATGAACACCGGGGAGCTGTTTTTT.

The rearrangement joins TRBV18 to TRBJ2-7; no clear D. Germline CDR1 KGHSH, CDR2 LQKENI. The V and J ends lost 5 bases and 3 bases respectively, with 8 bases between them. This CDR3 comprises 12 residues. CDR3 amino acids: CASSLSLYEQYF. The CDR3 nucleotides read TGTGCCAGCTCATTGTCCCTCTACGAGCAGTACTTC.

The chain combines TRBV9 with TRBJ2-2, with 7 positions matching TRBD2. V was clipped by 1 base and J by 4 bases; unmatched bases: 7. The CDR3 runs 16 residues. The germline V gene encodes CDR1 SGDLS and CDR2 YYNGEE. Written as DNA, the CDR3 is TGTGCCAGCAGCGTAAGAACGGGAGGATCCACCGGGGAGCTGTTTTTT. This codes for CASSVRTGGSTGELFF. The whole variable domain, filled in from reference TRBV9 and TRBJ2-2, reads DSGVTQTPKHLITATGQRVTLRCSPRSGDLSVYWYQQSLDQGLQFLIQYYNGEERAKGNILERFSAQQFPDLHSELNLSSLELGDSALYFCASSVRTGGSTGELFFGEGSRLTVL.

The V call is TRBV9, the J call TRBJ2-7; 8 bases fit TRBD2. The CDR3 runs 14 residues. Germline V gene data show CDR1 as SGDLS and CDR2 as YYNGEE. The V and J ends lost 0 bases and 6 bases, in that order; junction bases with no gene match: 5. The CDR3 bases are TGTGCCAGCAGCGTAGGTAGCGGGATAGGCGAGCAGTACTTC. Its translation is CASSVGSGIGEQYF. The variable domain in full, with the rest retrieved from reference TRBV9 and TRBJ2-7, is DSGVTQTPKHLITATGQRVTLRCSPRSGDLSVYWYQQSLDQGLQFLIQYYNGEERAKGNILERFSAQQFPDLHSELNLSSLELGDSALYFCASSVGSGIGEQYFGPGTRLTVT.

With regard to this clone: Different DNA sequences within this sample yield the same CDR3. The chain has TRBV7-2 and TRBJ2-1; 7 bases match TRBD2. Trimming removed 10 bases from V and 3 bases from J; junction bases left unmatched: 6. Germline V gene sequence: CDR1 SGHTA, CDR2 FQGNSA. The CDR3 length is 13 residues. CDR3 in DNA: TGTGCCACCCCCGGGACTAACTACAATGAGCAGTTCTTC. Encoded protein: CATPGTNYNEQFF. Drawing the rest from reference TRBV7-2 and TRBJ2-1, the complete variable domain is GAGVSQSPSNKVTEKGKDVELRCDPISGHTALYWYRQSLGQGLEFLIYFQGNSAPDKSGLPSDRFSAERTGGSVSTLTIQRTQQEDSAVYLCATPGTNYNEQFFGPGTRLTVL.

CDR3 sequence reads: CASSQTSTGSYEQYF. The CDR3 region has the DNA TGTGCCAGCAGCCAAACCTCGACAGGTTCCTACGAGCAGTACTTC. The V and J genes are TRBV7-2 and TRBJ2-7; a possible D gene is TRBD1 (6 bases). Trimming shortened V by 5 bases and J by 1 base, and 15 bases separated the two germline ends. The CDR3 contains 15 residues. CDR1 SGHTA and CDR2 FQGNSA come from the germline V gene.

This clone showed up just a few times. This sequence joins TRBV7-9 and TRBJ2-1; no clear D. CDR1 SEHNR and CDR2 FQNEAQ come from the germline V gene (reference sequence). V was pared by 1 base and J by 10 bases, with 11 bases between. The CDR3 runs 13 residues. CDR3 residues: CASSLVSTLEQFF. The CDR3 region has the DNA TGTGCCAGCAGCTTAGTATCTACGTTAGAGCAGTTCTTC. The variable domain in full, completed from reference TRBV7-9 and TRBJ2-1, reads DTGVSQNPRHKITKRGQNVTFRCDPISEHNRLYWYRQTLGQGPEFLTYFQNEAQLEKSRLLSDRFSAERPKGSFSTLEIQRTEQGDSAMYLCASSLVSTLEQFFGPGTRLTVL.

The V and J genes are TRBV7-2 and TRBJ1-1; no clear D gene. Looked up from germline, CDR1 is SGHTA and CDR2 is FQGNSA. Trimming shortened V by 5 bases and J by 6 bases, and 13 bases separated the two germline ends. This CDR3 comprises 13 residues. The chain's CDR3 is CASSLAVGAEAFF. CDR3 DNA: TGTGCCAGCAGCCTTGCGGTCGGGGCTGAAGCTTTCTTT.

Written as DNA, the CDR3 is TGCGCCAGCAGGGCCCGGGGTTCCTGGCGGGGGTCCTCCTACGAGCAGTACTTC. Residues: CASRARGSWRGSSYEQYF. The genes are TRBV10-2 and TRBJ2-7; 7 bases are shared with TRBD2. The junction had 17 bases not matched to a gene; V was cut back by 6 bases and J by 0 bases. Germline V gene lookup returns CDR1 WSHSY and CDR2 SAAADI. This CDR3 region has 18 residues.

This chain links TRBV5-6 with TRBJ2-1; 8 positions match TRBD2. The germline V gene encodes CDR1 SGHDT and CDR2 YYEEEE. The CDR3 is 15 amino acids. J was trimmed by 6 bases and V by 1 base; bases with no gene match: 6. CDR3 coding DNA: TGTGCCAGCAGCTTGTTTTCCGGGAGGGCCAATGAGCAGTTCTTC. It is translated as CASSLFSGRANEQFF.

V gene TRBV9 combines with J gene TRBJ2-1; TRBD2 matches at 9 bases. The ends lost 0 bases at V and 3 bases at J; junction bases unmatched: 1. Germline CDR1 is SGDLS and CDR2 is YYNGEE. There are 15 residues in the CDR3. The CDR3 is CASSVGTSVYNEQFF. The DNA for the CDR3 is TGTGCCAGCAGCGTAGGGACTAGCGTCTACAATGAGCAGTTCTTC.

The V call is TRBV2, the J call TRBJ2-2, with a tentative D call TRBD2 (5 bases). V lost 1 base, J lost 9 bases, and 15 bases lay in between. This CDR3 has 15 residues. Looked up from germline, CDR1 is SNHLY and CDR2 is FYNNEI. The CDR3 sequence is CASSEGDRGSRELFF. The CDR3 coding sequence is TGTGCCAGCAGTGAAGGTGACCGGGGATCCCGGGAGCTGTTTTTT. The full variable domain, with the rest looked up from reference TRBV2 and TRBJ2-2, is EPEVTQTPSHQVTQMGQEVILRCVPISNHLYFYWYRQILGQKVEFLVSFYNNEISEKSEIFDDQFSVERPDGSNFTLKIRSTKLEDSAMYFCASSEGDRGSRELFFGEGSRLTVL.

In this sample, this clone turned up a few times. The V call is TRBV5-1, the J call TRBJ2-2; D unresolved. The germline V gene encodes CDR1 SGHRS and CDR2 YFSETQ. Between the trimmed V and J ends, which lost 5 bases and 4 bases, there was a span of 9 bases. There are 13 residues in the CDR3. CDR3 loop: CASRSRSTGELFF. CDR3 in DNA: TGCGCCAGCAGGTCAAGGAGCACCGGGGAGCTGTTTTTT.

This chain connects TRBV4-1 to TRBJ2-7; D possibly corresponds to TRBD2 (6 bases). The CDR3 spans 18 residues. Germline CDR1 and CDR2: MGHRA and YSYEKL. Trimming shortened V by 1 base and J by 0 bases, and 19 bases separated the two germline ends. CDR3 DNA sequence: TGCGCCAGCAGCCAAGCCCCCCCTAGCGTTTCTAGCTCCTACGAGCAGTACTTC. Amino acid sequence: CASSQAPPSVSSSYEQYF.

V and J are TRBV6-5 and TRBJ1-1, with a possible D match to TRBD1 (6 bases). V was trimmed by 2 bases and J by 0 bases, leaving 7 bases between them. The length of the CDR3 is 14 residues. Germline-derived CDR1 and CDR2 are MNHEY and SVGAGI. In nucleotides, the CDR3 is TGTGCCAGCAGTTACAACAGGGTGAACACTGAAGCTTTCTTT. It codes for CASSYNRVNTEAFF.

The sample holds a few counts of this clone. The chain combines TRBV29-1 with TRBJ2-5, with a tentative D call TRBD1 (7 bases). Trimming took off 2 bases at V and 1 base at J, with 11 bases between the two ends. The CDR3 runs 14 residues. CDR1 is SQVTM, CDR2 ANQGSEA, per germline. The CDR3 sequence is CSVERRGPQETQYF. CDR3 nucleotides: TGCAGCGTTGAACGGAGGGGGCCCCAAGAGACCCAGTACTTC.

The chain couples TRBV9 to TRBJ2-5; 7 bases fit TRBD1. CDR1 is SGDLS, CDR2 YYNGEE, per germline. Trimming cost V 0 bases and J 5 bases; bases outside gene matches: 10. The CDR3 runs to 16 residues. The CDR3: CASSVGRQGRWETQYF. CDR3 in DNA: TGTGCCAGCAGCGTAGGAAGACAGGGCCGTTGGGAGACCCAGTACTTC.

The chain combines TRBV7-2 with TRBJ2-7, with D uncertain. The CDR3 sequence is 15 residues long. V was pared by 1 base and J by 2 bases, with 12 bases between. Per germline, CDR1 SGHTA and CDR2 FQGNSA. Here the CDR3 reads CASSLDPGRTYEQYF. For the CDR3, the DNA is TGTGCCAGCAGCTTAGATCCCGGCAGGACCTACGAGCAGTACTTC. Full variable domain (remainder filled in from reference TRBV7-2 and TRBJ2-7): GAGVSQSPSNKVTEKGKDVELRCDPISGHTALYWYRQSLGQGLEFLIYFQGNSAPDKSGLPSDRFSAERTGGSVSTLTIQRTQQEDSAVYLCASSLDPGRTYEQYFGPGTRLTVT.

This rearrangement joins TRBV30 to TRBJ1-1, with a tentative D call TRBD1 (6 bases). In germline, CDR1 is GTSNPN, CDR2 SVGIG (reference sequence). The CDR3 spans 17 residues. With 3 bases removed from V and 0 bases from J, the gap between germline ends came to 20 bases. CDR3 region: CAWSDDRKGVMNTEAFF. In DNA form, the CDR3 reads TGTGCCTGGAGCGATGACAGGAAAGGGGTCATGAACACTGAAGCTTTCTTT. Full variable domain (rest looked up from reference TRBV30 and TRBJ1-1): SQTIHQWPATLVQPVGSPLSLECTVEGTSNPNLYWYRQAAGRGLQLLFYSVGIGQISSEVPQNLSASRPQDRQFILSSKKLLLSDSGFYLCAWSDDRKGVMNTEAFFGQGTRLTVV.

The rearrangement links TRBV30 to TRBJ2-7, with D unclear. In germline, CDR1 is GTSNPN, CDR2 SVGIG (reference sequence). V gave up 0 bases and J gave up 6 bases, with 6 bases separating them. The CDR3 runs to 11 residues. The DNA for the CDR3 is TGTGCCTGGAGTGTAGGAGCCGAGCAGTACTTC. Amino acids: CAWSVGAEQYF.

This clone was seen a few times. The chain combines TRBV7-9 with TRBJ2-3; D may be TRBD1 (6 bases). This CDR3 comprises 15 residues. Germline V gene sequence: CDR1 SEHNR, CDR2 FQNEAQ (reference sequence). V shed 5 bases and J shed 4 bases, with 16 bases lying between them. The CDR3 spells CASSPARGLADTQYF. For the CDR3, the DNA is TGTGCCAGCAGCCCCGCCAGGGGTCTTGCAGATACGCAGTATTTT.

V and J are TRBV10-3 and TRBJ2-7; D is possibly TRBD1 (5 bases). V shed 5 bases and J shed 3 bases, with 8 bases lying between them. Germline V lookup: CDR1 ENHRY, CDR2 SYGVKD. There are 12 residues in the CDR3. In nucleotides, the CDR3 is TGTGCCATCAGTCAGGGCTTCTACGAGCAGTACTTC. Protein: CAISQGFYEQYF.

In this sample, this clone turned up a few times. The V and J genes are TRBV5-4 and TRBJ1-1, with TRBD1 matching over 10 bases. The CDR3 is made up of 16 amino acids. CDR1 and CDR2 from the germline V gene are SGHNT and YYREEE (reference sequence). Trimming cost V 4 bases and J 0 bases; bases outside gene matches: 6. Written as DNA, the CDR3 is TGTGCCAGCAGCAGGACAGGGGGAGGCATGAACACTGAAGCTTTCTTT. Its translation: CASSRTGGGMNTEAFF.

There are a few counts of this clone. V and J are TRBV5-4 and TRBJ2-7; D possibly corresponds to TRBD1 (6 bases). Trimming shortened V by 2 bases and J by 7 bases, and 19 bases separated the two germline ends. This CDR3 comprises 15 residues. From germline, CDR1 is SGHNT and CDR2 YYREEE (reference sequence). The CDR3: CASSFGVGHIGEQYF. DNA of the CDR3: TGTGCCAGCAGCTTTGGGGTGGGACACATAGGAGAGCAGTACTTC.

The chain carries TRBV9 and TRBJ1-3, with no clear D. Germline CDR1 SGDLS, CDR2 YYNGEE. The V end lost 7 bases, the J end lost 0 bases, and 8 bases lay between the germline ends. CDR3 size: 13 residues. This CDR3 is CASAGNSGNTIYF. The DNA of the CDR3 is TGTGCCAGCGCGGGCAACTCTGGAAACACCATATATTTT.

The chain employs TRBV2 and TRBJ2-7; 12 bases are shared with TRBD1. V gave up 4 bases and J gave up 6 bases; unmatched junction bases: 4. CDR1 and CDR2 (germline): SNHLY, FYNNEI. The length of the CDR3 is 14 residues. The CDR3 DNA reads as TGTGCCAGCAGTGGGGACAGGGGGCCCGGCGAGCAGTACTTC. This codes for CASSGDRGPGEQYF.

The V call is TRBV4-3, the J call TRBJ2-3; 11 nucleotides line up with TRBD2. The CDR3 has 16 amino acids. The V gene end was trimmed by 3 bases and the J gene end by 3 bases; junction bases not matched to a gene: 5. Germline CDR1 is LGHNA and CDR2 is YSLEER. The CDR3 sequence is CASSQEIAGGTDTQYF. The CDR3 DNA sequence: TGCGCCAGCAGCCAGGAGATAGCGGGAGGGACAGATACGCAGTATTTT.

This clone was detected a few times. V is TRBV29-1 and J is TRBJ1-2; no clear D gene. The germline V gene has CDR1 SQVTM and CDR2 ANQGSEA. The CDR3 is 11 amino acids. V gave up 3 bases and J gave up 6 bases, with 8 bases separating them. CDR3 residues: CSVEHRDGYTF. The CDR3 bases are TGCAGCGTTGAGCACAGAGATGGCTACACCTTC.